This T cell receptor beta chain is from a study of identical twins. The germline gives CDR1 DFQATT, CDR2 SNEGSKA (reference sequence). This CDR3 spans 15 amino acids. V gave up 1 base and J gave up 2 bases; unmatched junction bases: 5. In TCRdb, the 5' RACE reads were re-called with MiXCR into one record per CDR3 protein. The sample contains 300,000 to 400,000 distinct CDR3 sequences, roughly 9% of which appear only once. The sample comprised naive T cells sorted from blood. The chain has TRBV20-1 and TRBJ2-3; 8 positions match TRBD2. This TCR came from a woman between 50 and 59 years old in good health. CDR3: CSARVSGALTDTQYF. The DNA of the CDR3 is TGCAGTGCTAGAGTTAGCGGGGCGCTCACAGATACGCAGTATTTT.